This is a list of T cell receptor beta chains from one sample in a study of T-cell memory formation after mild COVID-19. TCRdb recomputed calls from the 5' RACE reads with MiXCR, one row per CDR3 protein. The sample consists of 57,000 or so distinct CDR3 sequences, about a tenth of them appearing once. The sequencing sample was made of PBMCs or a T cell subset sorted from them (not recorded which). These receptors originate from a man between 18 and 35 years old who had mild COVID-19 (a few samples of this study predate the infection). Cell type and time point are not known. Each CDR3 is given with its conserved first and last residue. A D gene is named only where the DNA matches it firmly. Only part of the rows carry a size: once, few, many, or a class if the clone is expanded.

CDR3 DNA: TGTGCCACCTCAGCGGACTATAGCAATCAGCCCCAGCATTTT
CDR3 protein: CATSADYSNQPQHF
J gene: TRBJ1-5
D gene: -
clone size: few
V gene: TRBV18

CDR3 DNA: TGTGCCAGCAGCACGCTCGGGGCCCCGAGAGGCGGGGAGCTGTTTTTT
CDR3 protein: CASSTLGAPRGGELFF
J gene: TRBJ2-2
D gene: -
clone size: -
V gene: TRBV27

CDR3 DNA: TGCAGCGTGGGAACAGGGAATGGGGCCAACGTCCTGACTTTC
CDR3 protein: CSVGTGNGANVLTF
J gene: TRBJ2-6
D gene: -
clone size: few
V gene: TRBV29-1

CDR3 DNA: TGCGCCAGCAGCTTGGGGGGCTTCACTGAAGCTTTCTTT
CDR3 protein: CASSLGGFTEAFF
J gene: TRBJ1-1
D gene: -
clone size: -
V gene: TRBV5-1

CDR3 DNA: TGTGCCAGCAGCTTACAGGGGGCGTCTGGGGCCAACGTCCTGACTTTC
CDR3 protein: CASSLQGASGANVLTF
J gene: TRBJ2-6
D gene: TRBD1
clone size: many
V gene: TRBV7-2

CDR3 DNA: TGTGCCATCAGACAGGATAATTCACCCCTCCACTTT
CDR3 protein: CAIRQDNSPLHF
J gene: TRBJ1-6
D gene: -
clone size: few
V gene: TRBV10-3

CDR3 DNA: TGTGCCAGCAGCTCGGGACTTTACACAGATACGCAGTATTTT
CDR3 protein: CASSSGLYTDTQYF
J gene: TRBJ2-3
D gene: -
clone size: few
V gene: TRBV7-2

CDR3 DNA: TGTGCCAGCAGTGATCCCCCATACACTGAAGCTTTCTTT
CDR3 protein: CASSDPPYTEAFF
J gene: TRBJ1-1
D gene: -
clone size: -
V gene: TRBV25-1

CDR3 DNA: TGTGCCAGCAGCTTAGCGTCCGGGACCTACGAGCAGTACTTC
CDR3 protein: CASSLASGTYEQYF
J gene: TRBJ2-7
D gene: -
clone size: -
V gene: TRBV11-3

CDR3 DNA: TGTGCCAGCAGTTTCCGGGACGAAGGGGAAGCTTTCTTT
CDR3 protein: CASSFRDEGEAFF
J gene: TRBJ1-1
D gene: -
clone size: -
V gene: TRBV12-3/TRBV12-4

CDR3 DNA: TGCAGCGTTGGTTGGGGGGACACCGGGGAGCTGTTTTTT
CDR3 protein: CSVGWGDTGELFF
J gene: TRBJ2-2
D gene: -
clone size: many
V gene: TRBV29-1

CDR3 DNA: TGTGCCAGCAGTTTTGGATTCACTGAAGCTTTCTTT
CDR3 protein: CASSFGFTEAFF
J gene: TRBJ1-1
D gene: -
clone size: few
V gene: TRBV12-3/TRBV12-4

CDR3 DNA: TGCGCCAGCAGCCAAGAGTTGGGGCGGGCCCTCGTCAGCGGGGAGCTGTTTTTT
CDR3 protein: CASSQELGRALVSGELFF
J gene: TRBJ2-2
D gene: -
clone size: -
V gene: TRBV4-3

CDR3 DNA: TGCGCCAGCAGCCAGGGGAGGGGGCGCGCGGTTGAGACCCAGTACTTC
CDR3 protein: CASSQGRGRAVETQYF
J gene: TRBJ2-5
D gene: -
clone size: few
V gene: TRBV4-1

CDR3 DNA: TGTGCCAGCAGCTTAGAGTTGGTGGCCTACTATGGCTACACCTTC
CDR3 protein: CASSLELVAYYGYTF
J gene: TRBJ1-2
D gene: -
clone size: -
V gene: TRBV7-9